Many counts were recorded for the clone carrying this T cell receptor (beta chain). The antigen is not known. Synthesis of cDNA used 5'RACE (with 10-nucleotide random UMIs). Using its own MiXCR run on the 5' RACE reads, TCRdb lists one record per CDR3 protein. In the table there are about 82,000 distinct CDR3 sequences, approximately 2.4% of which are singletons. 2 million unsorted PBMCs were stored in RNAlater at -80 °C before RNA extraction. The record originates from a study of neurological immune-mediated disorders. Study-level information: Of the multiple sclerosis patients, approximately 34 in total, roughly 30 were relapsing-remitting and 3 were secondary progressive.

Points from the study as a whole: It was HTLV-1-associated myelopathy that showed the most TCR clonal expansion, while multiple sclerosis showed the least, falling below healthy controls.

Specimen: PBMCs. The origin of this receptor is a woman aged 25 to 39 with multiple sclerosis.

CDR3 coding DNA: TGTGCCATCCGAGGACTGAACGAGCAGTACTTC. It codes for CAIRGLNEQYF. J is TRBJ2-7 and V is TRBV10-3, with D possibly being TRBD2 (5 bases). The CDR3 consists of 11 residues. The germline V and J ends were trimmed by 8 bases and 5 bases, with 10 bases remaining between them. CDR1 and CDR2 (germline): ENHRY, SYGVKD.